Listed below are T cell receptor beta chains from one sample, sequenced in a study of blood T cell repertoires in COVID-19. Assay: immunoSEQ multiplex PCR; the TCRdb copy retains only in-frame clones and omits some. The sample carries some 63,000 clones, approximately 85% recorded once. The sequenced sample was peripheral blood. These receptors came from a human donor in a cohort sampled during active COVID-19. CDR3s include the opening cysteine and the closing phenylalanine or tryptophan. The order of the fields is D gene, J gene, V gene, clone size, CDR3 DNA, CDR3 protein. A D gene is named only where the DNA matches it firmly. The listing skips clone size in some rows; elsewhere it reads once, few, many or a size class.

>TRBD2|TRBJ2-5|TRBV7-9|.
TGTGCCAGCAGTACGGGGACTAGCGGGGGCCAAGAGACCCAGTACTTC
CASSTGTSGGQETQYF
>TRBD1|TRBJ1-4|TRBV5-1|.
TGCGCCAGCAGCAGGACAGGGAATGAAAAACTGTTTTTT
CASSRTGNEKLFF
>.|TRBJ2-2|TRBV27|.
TGTGCCAGCAGTCAGGGTTACGGGGAGCTGTTTTTT
CASSQGYGELFF
>TRBD1|TRBJ1-2|TRBV14|.
TGTGCCAGCAGCCAGGGAGGACAGGCCAACTATGGCTACACCTTC
CASSQGGQANYGYTF
>TRBD1|TRBJ1-2|TRBV14|few
TGTGCCAGCAGCCATTTTAGGGCAGGGGGCAAGGAAGGCTACACCTTC
CASSHFRAGGKEGYTF
>.|TRBJ1-1|TRBV19|.
TGTGCCAGTATCCCTCAGAGGGCGAACACTGAAGCTTTCTTT
CASIPQRANTEAFF
>.|TRBJ2-1|TRBV9|.
TGTGCCAGCAGCTACAGCTACAATGAGCAGTTCTTC
CASSYSYNEQFF
>.|TRBJ2-7|TRBV6-5|.
TGTGCCAGCAGCTCCTCCGGGACTCAAACCTACGAGCAGTACTTC
CASSSSGTQTYEQYF
>TRBD1|TRBJ1-5|TRBV6-2/TRBV6-3|.
TGTGCCAGCAGTTACACAGCCCGGACAGGGGGCAGTCAGCCCCAGCATTTT
CASSYTARTGGSQPQHF
>.|TRBJ1-6|TRBV30|.
TGTGCCTGGAGTCCCCCAGGAGGGACGGGTTCACCCCTCCACTTT
CAWSPPGGTGSPLHF
>TRBD1|TRBJ1-2|TRBV9|.
TGTGCCAGCAGCGTCGGGACAGGGTGGGCCTATGGCTACACCTTC
CASSVGTGWAYGYTF
>.|TRBJ2-5|TRBV7-3|.
TGTGCCAGCAGCTTAGGTGGGGGCGTCAGAGAGACCCAGTACTTC
CASSLGGGVRETQYF
>.|TRBJ1-4|TRBV13|.
TGTGCCAGCAGCATTAGACGGAGTGCAACTAATGAAAAACTGTTTTTT
CASSIRRSATNEKLFF
>.|TRBJ2-7|TRBV18|.
TGTGCCAGCTCACCACAGGACAGATACGAGCAGTACTTC
CASSPQDRYEQYF
>TRBD2|TRBJ2-1|TRBV3-1/TRBV3-2|.
TGTGCCAGCAGCCGCCGGACTAGCGGGGGCCCCTACAATGAGCAGTTCTTC
CASSRRTSGGPYNEQFF
>TRBD2|TRBJ2-1|TRBV7-3|.
TGTGCCAGCAGTTTAGCGGGGGGCCATTACAATGAGCAGTTCTTC
CASSLAGGHYNEQFF
>TRBD2|TRBJ2-3|TRBV19|.
TGTGCCAGTAGTCTGGGGGGGGTCACAGATACGCAGTATTTT
CASSLGGVTDTQYF
>.|TRBJ2-7|TRBV30|.
TGTGCCTGGAAGGCAGGGTATGGCGAGCAGTACTTC
CAWKAGYGEQYF
>.|TRBJ2-1|TRBV14|few
TGTGCCAGCAGCCGCAGTCGGGGGACCTACAATGAGCAGTTCTTC
CASSRSRGTYNEQFF
>.|TRBJ2-5|TRBV2|once
TGTGCCAGCCGAAGGACAGACTACCAAGAGACCCAGTACTTC
CASRRTDYQETQYF
>.|TRBJ1-1|TRBV9|.
TGTGCCAGCAGCGCATCGGAGGGCTTTGACACTGAAGCTTTCTTT
CASSASEGFDTEAFF
>.|TRBJ2-5|TRBV7-2|.
TGTGCCAGCAGCTTAGCCATCGAGACCCAGTACTTC
CASSLAIETQYF
>.|TRBJ1-2|TRBV10-3|.
TGTGCCATCAGCGCAGAGGGAAACAGTGGTGGCTACACCTTC
CAISAEGNSGGYTF
>.|TRBJ1-1|TRBV7-2|.
TGTGCCAGCAGCCCCCTCTCTACGGGTTCGAACACTGAAGCTTTCTTT
CASSPLSTGSNTEAFF
>TRBD1|TRBJ2-3|TRBV19|.
TGTGCCAGTAGTACGGGGACAGGGGGCTTCGGCACAGATACGCAGTATTTT
CASSTGTGGFGTDTQYF
>TRBD2|TRBJ2-5|TRBV11-3|.
TGTGCCTCAGGTGGGACTAGCGGGGCGGGAGAGACCCAGTACTTC
CASGGTSGAGETQYF
>TRBD1|TRBJ1-6|TRBV3-1/TRBV3-2|.
TGTGCCAGCAGCCGACAGGGAGAACATTCACCCCTCCACTTT
CASSRQGEHSPLHF
>.|TRBJ2-7|TRBV29-1|.
TGCAGCGTTGCTAGGACAGCGGCCTACGAGCAGTACTTC
CSVARTAAYEQYF
>.|TRBJ1-1|TRBV30|.
TGTGCCTGGACGGGGGACACTGAAGCTTTCTTT
CAWTGDTEAFF
>TRBD2|TRBJ2-2|TRBV11-2|.
TGTGCCAGCAGGCAAACTAGCGGCGGGGAGCTGTTTTTT
CASRQTSGGELFF
>.|TRBJ1-1|TRBV9|.
TGTGCCAGCAGCGATGGGAGGGGCGACACTGAAGCTTTCTTT
CASSDGRGDTEAFF
>.|TRBJ2-7|TRBV7-3|.
TGTGCCAGCAGCTTAAATCCGACAGGCTTTGGCGAGCAGTACTTC
CASSLNPTGFGEQYF
>TRBD2|TRBJ2-2|TRBV11-2|.
TGTGCCAGCAGCAAGAGTCTAGCGGAATATACCGGGGAGCTGTTTTTT
CASSKSLAEYTGELFF
>TRBD1|TRBJ1-2|TRBV18|few
TGTGCCAGCTCATCGGGACAGGCTAACTATGGCTACACCTTC
CASSSGQANYGYTF
>.|TRBJ1-6|TRBV5-6|.
TGTGCCAGCAGCTTGGTGCGGGGGCTTAATTCACCCCTCCACTTT
CASSLVRGLNSPLHF
>.|TRBJ1-4|TRBV3-1/TRBV3-2|.
TGTGCCAGCCGCCGGCGGTTTAATCAAAAACTGTTTTTT
CASRRRFNQKLFF
>TRBD2|TRBJ2-1|TRBV7-6|.
TGTGCCAGCAGCCCCCTCGGGACTAGCCAATACAATGAGCAGTTCTTC
CASSPLGTSQYNEQFF
>.|TRBJ2-5|TRBV19|.
TGTGCCAGTAGTATCGGGGGGCGGCAAGAGACCCAGTACTTC
CASSIGGRQETQYF
>TRBD2|TRBJ2-5|TRBV6-2/TRBV6-3|.
TGTGCCAGCAGTTACTCGAGGAAATACAGGGGTAGCGGGGGATTACAAGAGACCCAGTACTTC
CASSYSRKYRGSGGLQETQYF
>TRBD1|TRBJ2-7|TRBV10-3|.
TGTGCCACTACGGACAGGGAAGGGCAGTACTTC
CATTDREGQYF
>.|TRBJ2-5|TRBV3-1/TRBV3-2|.
TGTGCCAGCAGCCAGTTCAGAGGGGAGACCCAGTACTTC
CASSQFRGETQYF
>TRBD1|TRBJ1-2|TRBV27|.
TGTGCCAGCAGTCTCCTTGAGGGGGCCGCAGGCTACACCTTC
CASSLLEGAAGYTF